This paragraph reports one TCR beta chain. In the original processing: Counts of nucleated cells, estimated from reference gene primer amplification, were obtained. Sequencing was performed with immunoSEQ multiplex PCR; in TCRdb, only in-frame clones are kept and a portion is missing. The V and J calls and the clone size are those of that table, but D and trimming were determined from the DNA. The sample lists 250,000 to 300,000 clones; 85% were seen once. The CDR3 spans 15 residues. V dropped 5 bases and J dropped 0 bases, with 13 bases sitting between them. CDR1 is LGHDT, CDR2 YNNKEL, per germline (reference sequence). Study members were between about 18 and 100 years old and lived in some 22 US regions. Each participant's cohort was designated according to participant-reported clinical history. The sample comes from a study of blood T cell repertoires in COVID-19. Study details: The cDNA or gDNA used as material had been derived from T cells, B-cell-depleted T cells, or PBMCs.

The rearrangement links TRBV3-1 (or the pseudogene TRBV3-2) to TRBJ1-1; D ambiguous. The sample was PBMCs or T cells enriched from blood (not recorded which). The receptor was isolated from a woman in her forties or fifties who had been exposed to COVID-19. CDR3 amino acids: CASSDSWTLNTEAFF. For the CDR3, the DNA is TGTGCCAGCAGCGATTCGTGGACTTTGAACACTGAAGCTTTCTTT.